This record looks at one T cell receptor (beta chain) sequence and its context. The antigen is undetermined. These data are taken from a study of radiotherapy plus CTLA-4 blockade in lung cancer. Across the whole study: Of the patients, under 20% showed objective responses and roughly 30% attained disease control.

Produced via immunoSEQ multiplex PCR; TCRdb's table is partial and in-frame only. The repertoire holds about 59,000 clones, less than 75% seen once, with approximately 8.3% in the top ten. Findings and limits, study-wide: Alongside interferon-beta, early blood T cell clone dynamics were reportedly the best predictor of response. In blood, after radiotherapy plus ipilimumab, tumor-derived TCR clones expanded.

CDR1 and CDR2 (germline): SGHRS, YFSETQ. V gave up 5 bases and J gave up 5 bases, with 13 bases separating them. The CDR3 has 14 residues. The chain combines TRBV5-1 with TRBJ2-2; D perhaps matches TRBD1 (6 bases). This specimen consisted of peripheral blood, obtained from a patient treated with radiotherapy plus ipilimumab. This receptor was obtained from a human donor with non-small cell lung cancer whose response to radiotherapy plus ipilimumab could not be evaluated. The CDR3 sequence: CASRQGIGTGELFF. CDR3 DNA: TGCGCCAGCAGACAGGGAATAGGGACCGGGGAGCTGTTTTTT.